A single sample is the source of the 9 T cell receptor beta chains below, sequenced in a study of blood T cell repertoires in COVID-19. Sequencing used immunoSEQ multiplex PCR; TCRdb keeps in-frame clones, though not all of them. This sample has a few hundred thousand clones, with 75% to 90% found just once. Source material: peripheral blood. These receptors were obtained from a human donor in a cohort sampled during active COVID-19.

This clone was counted between two and nine times. This CDR3 reads CASGDRSAGDEQYF. CDR3 in DNA: TGTGCCAGCGGGGACAGGAGTGCGGGAGACGAGCAGTACTTC. The rearrangement uses TRBV27 and TRBJ2-7, with a possible D match to TRBD1 (8 bases). Trimming cost V 8 bases and J 5 bases, with 19 bases left between them. The CDR3 has 14 residues. Germline V gene sequence: CDR1 MNHEY, CDR2 SMNVEV (reference sequence).

The V call is TRBV5-1, the J call TRBJ2-7, with a tentative D call TRBD2 (5 bases). Germline V gene sequence: CDR1 SGHRS, CDR2 YFSETQ. Between the trimmed V and J ends, which lost 0 bases and 4 bases, there was a span of 14 bases. The CDR3 has 15 residues. The CDR3 bases are TGCGCCAGCAGCTTGGATCCCTCGGACTCTTACGAGCAGTACTTC. It translates to CASSLDPSDSYEQYF.

This rearrangement joins TRBV27 to TRBJ1-5; D is uncertain. Trimming took off 5 bases at V and 7 bases at J, with 24 bases between the two ends. The CDR3 has 17 residues. Germline V CDR1 and CDR2: MNHEY, SMNVEV (reference sequence). Here the CDR3 DNA reads TGTGCCAGCAGTCCGGACCTGGACGGACTCCCGAGACAGCCCCAGCATTTT. It is translated as CASSPDLDGLPRQPQHF.

The chain combines TRBV5-8 with TRBJ2-7, with 9 bases that match TRBD1. The CDR3 is made up of 16 amino acids. In germline, CDR1 is SGHTS, CDR2 YDEGEE. Trimming removed 0 bases from V and 2 bases from J; junction bases left unmatched: 6. The CDR3 reads CASSLGWDRVPYEQYF. CDR3 in DNA: TGTGCCAGCAGCTTGGGGTGGGACAGGGTTCCCTACGAGCAGTACTTC.

This clone was counted once. The chain employs TRBV25-1 and TRBJ2-1, with 8 bases aligning to TRBD1. CDR1 and CDR2 from the germline V gene are MGHDK and SYGVNS. The ends lost 6 bases at V and 6 bases at J; junction bases unmatched: 7. The CDR3 has 14 residues. The CDR3 coding sequence is TGTGCCAGCAGAGACAGGGGTCGGGGCAATGAGCAGTTCTTC. Translated: CASRDRGRGNEQFF.

This clone was seen once. This chain links TRBV30 with TRBJ1-1; D not certain. This CDR3 contains 17 residues. Trimming took 1 base from V and 3 from J, leaving 21 bases between them. Per germline, CDR1 GTSNPN and CDR2 SVGIG (reference sequence). The CDR3 DNA is TGTGCCTGGAGTGCCGCGGGTCACAGTAGGCAATACACTGAAGCTTTCTTT. Protein: CAWSAAGHSRQYTEAFF.

This chain uses TRBV7-2 with TRBJ2-7; a possible D gene is TRBD2 (6 bases). This CDR3 has 16 residues. The germline CDR1 and CDR2 sequences are SGHTA and FQGNSA. The V and J ends lost 7 bases and 1 base respectively, with 20 bases between them. CDR3 amino acids: CASTPRAGGWSYEQYF. The CDR3 DNA follows: TGTGCCAGCACCCCAAGGGCCGGGGGATGGTCCTACGAGCAGTACTTC.

CDR3 sequence reads: CASSSVYEQYF. CDR3 bases: TGTGCCAGCAGCTCCGTTTACGAGCAGTACTTC. The genes are TRBV7-2 and TRBJ2-7; D call uncertain. This CDR3 has 11 amino acids. Germline V gene data show CDR1 as SGHTA and CDR2 as FQGNSA. Trimming cost V 4 bases and J 4 bases, with 5 bases left between them.

The chain is built from TRBV5-6 and TRBJ1-2; D may be TRBD1 (5 bases). CDR3 length: 13 amino acids. Per the germline V gene, CDR1 is SGHDT and CDR2 is YYEEEE. V gave up 4 bases and J gave up 8 bases, with 15 bases separating them. The CDR3 nucleotides read TGTGCCAGCAGCCTAAACAGGAGAGAAGGCTACACCTTC. Its protein product is CASSLNRREGYTF.